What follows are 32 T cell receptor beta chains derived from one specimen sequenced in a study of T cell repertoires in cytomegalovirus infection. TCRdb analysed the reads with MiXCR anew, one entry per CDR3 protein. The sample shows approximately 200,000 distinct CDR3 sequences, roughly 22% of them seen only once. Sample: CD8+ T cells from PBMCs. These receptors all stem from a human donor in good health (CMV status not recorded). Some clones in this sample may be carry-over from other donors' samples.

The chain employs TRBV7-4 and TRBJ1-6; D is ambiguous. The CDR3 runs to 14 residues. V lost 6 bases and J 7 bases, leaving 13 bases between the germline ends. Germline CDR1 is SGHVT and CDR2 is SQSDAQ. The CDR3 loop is CASSRTEGNSPLHF. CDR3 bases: TGTGCCAGCAGTCGGACGGAAGGCAATTCACCCCTCCACTTT.

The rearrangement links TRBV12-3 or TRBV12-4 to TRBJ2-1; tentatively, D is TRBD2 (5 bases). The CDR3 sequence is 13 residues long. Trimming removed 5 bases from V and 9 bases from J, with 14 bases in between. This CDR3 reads CASSLSVPSEQFF. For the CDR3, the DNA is TGTGCCAGCAGTCTTAGCGTACCCAGTGAGCAGTTCTTC.

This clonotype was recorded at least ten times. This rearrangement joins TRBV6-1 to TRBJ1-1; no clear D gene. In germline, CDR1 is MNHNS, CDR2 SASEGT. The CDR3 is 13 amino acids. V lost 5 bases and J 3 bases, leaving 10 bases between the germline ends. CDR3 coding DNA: TGTGCCAGCAGTCCCGGAACCCACACTGAAGCTTTCTTT. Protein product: CASSPGTHTEAFF.

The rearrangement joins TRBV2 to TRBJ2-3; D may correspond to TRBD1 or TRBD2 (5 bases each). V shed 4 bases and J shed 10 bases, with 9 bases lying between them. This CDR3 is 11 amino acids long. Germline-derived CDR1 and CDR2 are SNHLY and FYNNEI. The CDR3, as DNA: TGTGCCAGCAGTGGTCGGGACCCGCAGTATTTT. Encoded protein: CASSGRDPQYF.

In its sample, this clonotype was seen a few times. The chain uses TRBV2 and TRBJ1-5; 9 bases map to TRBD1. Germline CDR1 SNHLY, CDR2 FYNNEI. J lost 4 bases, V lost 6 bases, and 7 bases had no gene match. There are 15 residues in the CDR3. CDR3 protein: CASRADRGANQPQHF. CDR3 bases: TGTGCCAGCAGGGCGGACAGGGGTGCTAATCAGCCCCAGCATTTT.

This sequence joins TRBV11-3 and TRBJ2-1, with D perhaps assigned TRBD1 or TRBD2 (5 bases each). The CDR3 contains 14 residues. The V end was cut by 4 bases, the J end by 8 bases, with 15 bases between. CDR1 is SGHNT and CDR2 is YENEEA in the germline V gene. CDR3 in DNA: TGTGCCAGCAGCTCGGGACCCGGAGAGGATGAGCAGTTCTTC. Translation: CASSSGPGEDEQFF.

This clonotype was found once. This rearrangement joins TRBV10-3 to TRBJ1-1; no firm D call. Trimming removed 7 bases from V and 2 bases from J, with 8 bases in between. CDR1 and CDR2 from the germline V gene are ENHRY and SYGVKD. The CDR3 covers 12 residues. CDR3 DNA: TGTGCCATCATGACGCTAAACACTGAAGCTTTCTTT. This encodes CAIMTLNTEAFF.

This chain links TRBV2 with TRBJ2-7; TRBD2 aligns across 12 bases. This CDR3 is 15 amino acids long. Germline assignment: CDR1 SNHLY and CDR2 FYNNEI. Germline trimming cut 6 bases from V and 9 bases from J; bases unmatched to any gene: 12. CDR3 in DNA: TGTGCCAGCAGGGGGACTAGCGGGTTTCTATCGGGGCAGTACTTC. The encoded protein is CASRGTSGFLSGQYF.

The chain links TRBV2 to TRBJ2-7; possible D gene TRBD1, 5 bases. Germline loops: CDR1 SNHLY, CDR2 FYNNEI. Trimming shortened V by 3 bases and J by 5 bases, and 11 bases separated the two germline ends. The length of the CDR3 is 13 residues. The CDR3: CASSEGRANEQYF. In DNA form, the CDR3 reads TGTGCCAGCAGTGAGGGCAGGGCCAACGAGCAGTACTTC.

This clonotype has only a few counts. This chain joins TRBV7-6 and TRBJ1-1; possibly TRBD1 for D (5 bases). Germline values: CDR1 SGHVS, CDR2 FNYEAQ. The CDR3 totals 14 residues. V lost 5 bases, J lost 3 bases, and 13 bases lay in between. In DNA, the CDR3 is TGTGCCAGCAGCCGCGGGGCTGGGGACACTGAAGCTTTCTTT. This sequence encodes CASSRGAGDTEAFF. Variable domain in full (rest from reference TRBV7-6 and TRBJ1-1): GAGVSQSPRYKVTKRGQDVALRCDPISGHVSLYWYRQALGQGPEFLTYFNYEAQQDKSGLPNDRFSAERPEGSISTLTIQRTEQRDSAMYRCASSRGAGDTEAFFGQGTRLTVV.

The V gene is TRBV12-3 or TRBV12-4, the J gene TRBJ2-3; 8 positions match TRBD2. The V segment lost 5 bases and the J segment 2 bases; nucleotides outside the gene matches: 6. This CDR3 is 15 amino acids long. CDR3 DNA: TGTGCCAGCAGTGCCGGGACTAGAGTCACAGATACGCAGTATTTT. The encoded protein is CASSAGTRVTDTQYF.

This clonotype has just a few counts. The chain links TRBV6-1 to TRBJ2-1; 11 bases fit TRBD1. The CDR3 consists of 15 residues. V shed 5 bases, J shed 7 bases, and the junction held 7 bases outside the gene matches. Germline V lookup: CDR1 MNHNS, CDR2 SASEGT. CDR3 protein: CASSLPGQGGNEQFF. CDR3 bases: TGTGCCAGCAGTTTACCGGGACAGGGGGGTAATGAGCAGTTCTTC.

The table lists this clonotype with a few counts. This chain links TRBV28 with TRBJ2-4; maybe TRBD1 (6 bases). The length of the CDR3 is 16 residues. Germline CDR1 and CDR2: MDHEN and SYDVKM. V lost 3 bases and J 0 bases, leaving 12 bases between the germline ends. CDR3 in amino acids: CASSFWDTVAKNIQYF. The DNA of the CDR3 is TGTGCCAGCAGTTTTTGGGACACGGTAGCCAAAAACATTCAGTACTTC.

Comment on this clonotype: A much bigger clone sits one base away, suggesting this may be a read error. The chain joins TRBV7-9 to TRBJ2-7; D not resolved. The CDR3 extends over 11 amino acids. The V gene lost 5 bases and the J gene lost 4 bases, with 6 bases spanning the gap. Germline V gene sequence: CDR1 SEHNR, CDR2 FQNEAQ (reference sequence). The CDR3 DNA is TGTGCCAGCAGCATACGGTACGAGCAGTACTTC. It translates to CASSIRYEQYF.

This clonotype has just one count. The CDR3 loop is CASSPLWYRGLYEQYF. Written as DNA, the CDR3 is TGTGCCAGCAGCCCCCTTTGGTACAGGGGGCTCTATGAGCAGTACTTC. V is TRBV28 and J is TRBJ2-7, with TRBD1 identical over 9 bases. Trimming removed 6 bases from V and 7 bases from J; junction bases left unmatched: 16. The CDR3 runs to 16 residues. The germline CDR1 and CDR2 sequences are MDHEN and SYDVKM.

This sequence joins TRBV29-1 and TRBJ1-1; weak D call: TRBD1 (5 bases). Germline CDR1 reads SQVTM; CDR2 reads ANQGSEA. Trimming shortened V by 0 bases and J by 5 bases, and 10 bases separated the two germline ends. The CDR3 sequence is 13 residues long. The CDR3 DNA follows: TGCAGCGTTGAAGAGGGGCGCGGGACTGAAGCTTTCTTT. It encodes CSVEEGRGTEAFF.

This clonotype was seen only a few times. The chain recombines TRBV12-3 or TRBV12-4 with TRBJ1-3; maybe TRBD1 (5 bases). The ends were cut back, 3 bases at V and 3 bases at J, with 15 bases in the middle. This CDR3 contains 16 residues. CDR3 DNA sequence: TGTGCCAGCAGTTTGATCCCGGGACGGTATGGAAACACCATATATTTT. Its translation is CASSLIPGRYGNTIYF.

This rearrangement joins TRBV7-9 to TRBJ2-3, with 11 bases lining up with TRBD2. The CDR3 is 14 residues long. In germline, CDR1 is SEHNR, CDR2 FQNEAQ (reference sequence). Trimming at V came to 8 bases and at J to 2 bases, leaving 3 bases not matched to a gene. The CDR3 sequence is CASQLAGVTDTQYF. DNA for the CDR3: TGTGCCAGCCAACTAGCGGGGGTCACAGATACGCAGTATTTT.

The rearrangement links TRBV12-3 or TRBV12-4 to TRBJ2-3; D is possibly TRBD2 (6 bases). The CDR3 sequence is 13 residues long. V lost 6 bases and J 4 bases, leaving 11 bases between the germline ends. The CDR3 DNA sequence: TGTGCCAGCAGCCACGGGAGCGCAGATACGCAGTATTTT. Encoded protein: CASSHGSADTQYF.

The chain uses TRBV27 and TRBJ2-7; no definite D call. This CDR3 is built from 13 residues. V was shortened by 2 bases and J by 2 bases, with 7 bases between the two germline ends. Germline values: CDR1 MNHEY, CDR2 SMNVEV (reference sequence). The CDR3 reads CASSLTPTYEQYF. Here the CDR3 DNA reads TGTGCCAGCAGTTTAACACCTACCTACGAGCAGTACTTC.

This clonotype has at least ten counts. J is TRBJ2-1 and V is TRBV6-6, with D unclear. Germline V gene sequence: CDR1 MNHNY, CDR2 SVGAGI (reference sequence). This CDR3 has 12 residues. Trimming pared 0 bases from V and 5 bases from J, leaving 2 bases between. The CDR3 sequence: CASSYSDNEQFF. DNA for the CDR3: TGTGCCAGCAGTTACTCTGACAATGAGCAGTTCTTC.

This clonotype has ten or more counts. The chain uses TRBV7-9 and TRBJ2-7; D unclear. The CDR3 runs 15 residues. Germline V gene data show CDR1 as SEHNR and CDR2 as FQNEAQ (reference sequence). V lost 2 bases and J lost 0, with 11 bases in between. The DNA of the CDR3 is TGTGCCAGCAGCTTATTTTCCCAAGTCTCCTACGAGCAGTACTTC. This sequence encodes CASSLFSQVSYEQYF.

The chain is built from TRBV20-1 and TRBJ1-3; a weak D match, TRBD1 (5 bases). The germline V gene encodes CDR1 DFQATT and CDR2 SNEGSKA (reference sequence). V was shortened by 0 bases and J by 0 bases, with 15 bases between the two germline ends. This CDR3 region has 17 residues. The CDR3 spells CSARDWGIALSGNTIYF. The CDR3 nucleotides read TGCAGTGCTAGAGATTGGGGGATCGCCCTCTCTGGAAACACCATATATTTT.

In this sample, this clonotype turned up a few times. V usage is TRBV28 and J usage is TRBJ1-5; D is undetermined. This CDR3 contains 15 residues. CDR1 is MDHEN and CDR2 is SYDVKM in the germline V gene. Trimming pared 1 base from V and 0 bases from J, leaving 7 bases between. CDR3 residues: CASSLSSGSNQPQHF. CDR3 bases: TGTGCCAGCAGTTTATCTTCAGGTAGCAATCAGCCCCAGCATTTT.

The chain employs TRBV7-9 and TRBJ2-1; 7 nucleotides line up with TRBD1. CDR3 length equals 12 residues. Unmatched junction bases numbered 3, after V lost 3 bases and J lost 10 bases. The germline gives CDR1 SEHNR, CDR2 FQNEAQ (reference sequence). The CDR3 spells CASSFGRGEQFF. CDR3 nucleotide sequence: TGTGCCAGCAGCTTTGGCAGGGGGGAGCAGTTCTTC.

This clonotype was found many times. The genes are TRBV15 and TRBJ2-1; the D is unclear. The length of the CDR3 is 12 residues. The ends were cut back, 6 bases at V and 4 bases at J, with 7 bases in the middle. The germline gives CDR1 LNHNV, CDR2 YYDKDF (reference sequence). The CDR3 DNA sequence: TGTGCCACCAGTAGAACTTACAATGAGCAGTTCTTC. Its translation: CATSRTYNEQFF.

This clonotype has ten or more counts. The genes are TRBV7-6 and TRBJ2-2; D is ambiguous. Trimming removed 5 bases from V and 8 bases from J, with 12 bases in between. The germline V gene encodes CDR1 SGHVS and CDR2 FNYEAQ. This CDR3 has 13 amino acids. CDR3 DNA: TGTGCCAGCAGCCCCATGGTGCCGGGGGAGCTGTTTTTT. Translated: CASSPMVPGELFF. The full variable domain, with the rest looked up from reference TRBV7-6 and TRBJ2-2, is GAGVSQSPRYKVTKRGQDVALRCDPISGHVSLYWYRQALGQGPEFLTYFNYEAQQDKSGLPNDRFSAERPEGSISTLTIQRTEQRDSAMYRCASSPMVPGELFFGEGSRLTVL.

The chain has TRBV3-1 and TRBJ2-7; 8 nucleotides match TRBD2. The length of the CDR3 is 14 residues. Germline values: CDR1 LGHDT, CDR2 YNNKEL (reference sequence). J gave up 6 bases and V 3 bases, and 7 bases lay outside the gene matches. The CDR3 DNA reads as TGTGCCAGCAGCCACGGGGTGACTAGCGCCGAGCAGTACTTC. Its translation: CASSHGVTSAEQYF.

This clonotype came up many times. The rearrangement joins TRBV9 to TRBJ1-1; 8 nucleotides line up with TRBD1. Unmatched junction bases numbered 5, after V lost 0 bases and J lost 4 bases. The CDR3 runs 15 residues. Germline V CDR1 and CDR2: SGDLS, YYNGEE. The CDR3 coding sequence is TGTGCCAGCAGCGTAGGTACAGGGGGTAGCACTGAAGCTTTCTTT. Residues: CASSVGTGGSTEAFF.

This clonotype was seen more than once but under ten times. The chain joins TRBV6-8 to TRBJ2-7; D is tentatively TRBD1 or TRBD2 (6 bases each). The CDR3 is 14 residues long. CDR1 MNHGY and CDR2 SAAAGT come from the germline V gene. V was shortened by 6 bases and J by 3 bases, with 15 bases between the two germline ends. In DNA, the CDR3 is TGTGCCAGCAGGGCGACAGGAGGGGACTACGAGCAGTACTTC. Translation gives CASRATGGDYEQYF.

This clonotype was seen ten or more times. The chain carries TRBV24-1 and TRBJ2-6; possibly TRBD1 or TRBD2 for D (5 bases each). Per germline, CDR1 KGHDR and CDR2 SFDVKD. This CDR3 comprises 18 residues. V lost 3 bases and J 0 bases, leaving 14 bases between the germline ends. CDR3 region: CATSDPGTSSSGANVLTF. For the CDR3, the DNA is TGTGCCACCAGTGATCCCGGGACCTCTAGCTCTGGGGCCAACGTCCTGACTTTC.

The CDR3 region is CASSYPLAASKRETQYF. Written as DNA, the CDR3 is TGTGCCAGCAGTTACCCCCTGGCCGCTAGCAAGAGGGAGACCCAGTACTTC. The chain couples TRBV28 to TRBJ2-5; D is perhaps TRBD2 (5 bases). V dropped 4 bases and J dropped 5 bases, with 23 bases sitting between them. Looked up from germline, CDR1 is MDHEN and CDR2 is SYDVKM. This CDR3 is built from 17 residues.